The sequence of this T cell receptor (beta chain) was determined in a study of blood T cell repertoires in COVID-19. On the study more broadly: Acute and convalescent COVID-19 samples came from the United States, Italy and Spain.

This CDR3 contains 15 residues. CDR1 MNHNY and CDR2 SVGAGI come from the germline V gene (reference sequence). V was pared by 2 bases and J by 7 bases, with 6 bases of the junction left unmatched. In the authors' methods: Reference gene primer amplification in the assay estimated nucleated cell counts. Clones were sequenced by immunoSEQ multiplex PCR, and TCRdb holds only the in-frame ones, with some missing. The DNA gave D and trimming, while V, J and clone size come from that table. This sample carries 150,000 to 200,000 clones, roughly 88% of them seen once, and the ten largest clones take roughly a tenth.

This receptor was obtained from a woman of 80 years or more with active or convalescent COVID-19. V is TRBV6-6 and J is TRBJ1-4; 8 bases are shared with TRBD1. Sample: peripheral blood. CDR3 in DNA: TGTGCCAGCAGTTACCCAGGGGGCGCCGGTGAAAAACTGTTTTTT. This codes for CASSYPGGAGEKLFF.